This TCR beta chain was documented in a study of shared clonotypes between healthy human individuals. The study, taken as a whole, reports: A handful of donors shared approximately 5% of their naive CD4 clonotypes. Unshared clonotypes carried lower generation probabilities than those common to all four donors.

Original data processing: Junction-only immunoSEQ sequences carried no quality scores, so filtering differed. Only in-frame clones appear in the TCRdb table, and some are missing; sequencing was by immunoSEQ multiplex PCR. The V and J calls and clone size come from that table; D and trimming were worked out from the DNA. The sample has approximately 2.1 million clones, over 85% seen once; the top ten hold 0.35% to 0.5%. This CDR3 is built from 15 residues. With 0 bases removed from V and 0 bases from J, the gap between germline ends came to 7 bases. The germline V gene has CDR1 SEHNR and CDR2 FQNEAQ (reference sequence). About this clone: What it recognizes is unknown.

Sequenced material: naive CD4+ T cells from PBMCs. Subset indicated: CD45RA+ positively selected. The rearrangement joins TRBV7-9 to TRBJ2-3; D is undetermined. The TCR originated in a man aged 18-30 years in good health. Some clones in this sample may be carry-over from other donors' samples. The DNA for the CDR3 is TGTGCCAGCAGCTTAGCGCTACACAGCACAGATACGCAGTATTTT. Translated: CASSLALHSTDTQYF.